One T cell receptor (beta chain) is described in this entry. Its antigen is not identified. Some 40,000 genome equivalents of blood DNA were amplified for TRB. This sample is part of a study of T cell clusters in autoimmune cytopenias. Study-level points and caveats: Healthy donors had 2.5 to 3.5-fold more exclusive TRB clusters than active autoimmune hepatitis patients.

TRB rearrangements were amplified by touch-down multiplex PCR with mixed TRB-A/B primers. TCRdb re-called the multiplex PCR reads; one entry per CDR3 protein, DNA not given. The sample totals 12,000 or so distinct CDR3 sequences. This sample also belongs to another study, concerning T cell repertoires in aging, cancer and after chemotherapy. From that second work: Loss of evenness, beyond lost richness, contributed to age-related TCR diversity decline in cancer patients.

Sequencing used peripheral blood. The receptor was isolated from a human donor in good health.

The CDR3 is CASTPGGSSNYGYTF. The V call is TRBV27, the J call TRBJ1-2. Looked up from germline, CDR1 is MNHEY and CDR2 is SMNVEV (reference sequence). The CDR3 totals 15 residues.